This TCR beta chain was captured in a study of blood T cell repertoires in COVID-19. This CDR3 contains 15 residues. The germline V gene encodes CDR1 LNHNV and CDR2 YYDKDF (reference sequence). Deletions cut 2 bases from V and 5 bases from J, with 15 bases between. The authors' processing: The assay estimated nucleated cells by amplifying reference gene primers. TCRdb's copy holds only in-frame clones and misses some; the assay was immunoSEQ multiplex PCR. V and J calls and clone size are copied from that table; D and trimming were computed from the DNA. The table shows under 150,000 clones, with around 81% occurring only once.

The sequence was obtained from a woman in her thirties or forties with active or convalescent COVID-19. The chain is built from TRBV15 and TRBJ2-5; maybe TRBD1 (6 bases). The material sequenced was peripheral blood. As DNA, the CDR3 is TGTGCCACCAGCAGAACATCCCAGGGGCGGGAGACCCAGTACTTC. Translated: CATSRTSQGRETQYF.